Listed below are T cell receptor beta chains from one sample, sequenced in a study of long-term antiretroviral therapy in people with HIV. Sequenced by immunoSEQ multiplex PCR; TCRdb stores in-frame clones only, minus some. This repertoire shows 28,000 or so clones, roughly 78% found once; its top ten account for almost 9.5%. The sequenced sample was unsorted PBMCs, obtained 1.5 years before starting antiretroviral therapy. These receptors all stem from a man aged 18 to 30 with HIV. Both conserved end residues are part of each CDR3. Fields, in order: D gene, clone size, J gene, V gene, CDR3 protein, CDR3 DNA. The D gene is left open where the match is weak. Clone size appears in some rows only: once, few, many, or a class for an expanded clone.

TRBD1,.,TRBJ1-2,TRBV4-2,CASSQPPGQDEDGYTF,TGTGCCAGCAGCCAACCGCCGGGACAGGATGAGGATGGCTACACCTTC
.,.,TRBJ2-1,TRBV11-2,CASESLSGEQFF,TGTGCCAGCGAATCTTTGAGCGGTGAGCAGTTCTTC
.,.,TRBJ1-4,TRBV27,CASSNPLNEKLFF,TGTGCCAGCAGTAACCCATTGAATGAAAAACTGTTTTTT
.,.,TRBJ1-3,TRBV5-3,CARSPTARSGNTIYF,TGTGCCAGAAGCCCAACAGCCCGGTCTGGAAACACCATATATTTT
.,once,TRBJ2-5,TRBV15,CATSRDYAGQGGETQYF,TGTGCCACCAGCAGAGACTACGCCGGGCAGGGAGGAGAGACCCAGTACTTC
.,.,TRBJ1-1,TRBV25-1,CASSEWGLGTEAFF,TGTGCCAGCAGTGAATGGGGTTTGGGCACTGAAGCTTTCTTT
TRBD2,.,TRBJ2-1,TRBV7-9,CASSLAAGGPYNEQFF,TGTGCCAGCAGCTTAGCAGCGGGGGGGCCGTATAATGAGCAGTTCTTC
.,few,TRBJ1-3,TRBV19,CASKSVDTIYF,TGTGCCAGTAAGAGCGTAGACACCATATATTTT
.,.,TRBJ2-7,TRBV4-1,CASSQRRDTTYEQYF,TGCGCCAGCAGCCAGCGCCGGGACACTACCTACGAGCAGTACTTC
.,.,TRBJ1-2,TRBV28,CASSPGGEYFNTF,TGTGCCAGCAGCCCCGGAGGGGAGTATTTTAACACCTTC
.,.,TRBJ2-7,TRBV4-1,CASSPRTDLYEQYF,TGCGCCAGCAGCCCCAGGACGGACCTTTACGAGCAGTACTTC
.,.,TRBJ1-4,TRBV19,CASNEVGRFATNEKLFF,TGTGCCAGTAACGAAGTTGGCCGGTTTGCAACTAATGAAAAACTGTTTTTT
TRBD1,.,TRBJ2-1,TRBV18,CASSPPGQGIYEQFF,TGTGCCAGCTCACCACCCGGACAGGGTATCTATGAGCAGTTCTTC
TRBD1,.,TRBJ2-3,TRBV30,CAWSVLRDRGRDTQYF,TGTGCCTGGAGTGTACTAAGGGACAGGGGCCGAGATACGCAGTATTTT
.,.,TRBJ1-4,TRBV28,CASSWGNEKLFF,TGTGCCAGCAGTTGGGGTAATGAAAAACTGTTTTTT
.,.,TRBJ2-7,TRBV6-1,CASSEGRGLLYEQYF,TGTGCCAGCAGTGAAGGCAGGGGTTTGTTGTACGAGCAGTACTTC
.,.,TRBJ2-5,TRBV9,CASSVEGARAETQYF,TGTGCCAGCAGCGTAGAAGGGGCGCGGGCCGAGACCCAGTACTTC
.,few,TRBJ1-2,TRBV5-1,CASSLSWTTNYGYTF,TGCGCCAGCAGCTTGTCCTGGACAACTAACTATGGCTACACCTTC
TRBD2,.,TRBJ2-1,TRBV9,CASSASGTWDEQFF,TGTGCCAGCAGCGCAAGCGGGACGTGGGATGAGCAGTTCTTC
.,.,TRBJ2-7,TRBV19,CASSMGDGGGNEQYF,TGTGCCAGTAGTATGGGGGATGGGGGTGGGAACGAGCAGTACTTC
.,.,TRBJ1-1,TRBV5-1,CASREEGSTEAFF,TGCGCCAGCAGGGAGGAGGGTTCCACTGAAGCTTTCTTT
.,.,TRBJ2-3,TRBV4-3,CASSQLEGSTDTQYF,TGCGCCAGCAGCCAATTGGAGGGGTCCACAGATACGCAGTATTTT
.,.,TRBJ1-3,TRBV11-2,CASSLPDGRNTIYF,TGTGCCAGCAGCCTGCCTGATGGGCGAAACACCATATATTTT
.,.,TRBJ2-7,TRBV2,CASKTPSEQYF,TGTGCCAGCAAGACCCCCTCCGAGCAGTACTTC
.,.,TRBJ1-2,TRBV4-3,CASSQTAGWNYGYTF,TGCGCCAGCAGCCAGACCGCGGGCTGGAACTATGGCTACACCTTC
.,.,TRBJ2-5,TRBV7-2,CASIPLAGETQYF,TGTGCCAGCATCCCCCTCGCAGGGGAGACCCAGTACTTC
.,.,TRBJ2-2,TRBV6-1,CASGKGSGELFF,TGTGCCAGCGGGAAAGGGTCCGGGGAGCTGTTTTTT
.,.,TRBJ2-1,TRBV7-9,CASSRRGNEQFF,TGTGCCAGCAGCCGTCGGGGGAATGAGCAGTTCTTC
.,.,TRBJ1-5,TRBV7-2,CASRSGTSRGAQHF,TGTGCCAGCAGGTCCGGCACCTCGCGCGGGGCCCAGCATTTT
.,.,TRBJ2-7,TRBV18,CASSPRPTRSGEQYF,TGTGCCAGCTCACCACGACCAACGAGGTCGGGCGAGCAGTACTTC
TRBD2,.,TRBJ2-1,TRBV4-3,CASSPGLVNEQFF,TGCGCCAGCAGCCCGGGACTAGTCAATGAGCAGTTCTTC
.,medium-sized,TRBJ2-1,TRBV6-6,CASSSDSYNEQFF,TGTGCCAGCAGTAGTGACAGCTACAATGAGCAGTTCTTC
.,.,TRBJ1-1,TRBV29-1,CSARAGATEAFF,TGCAGCGCTCGAGCGGGGGCCACTGAAGCTTTCTTT
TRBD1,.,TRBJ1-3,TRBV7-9,CASSIQTGVDTIYF,TGTGCCAGCAGCATCCAGACAGGGGTGGACACCATATATTTT
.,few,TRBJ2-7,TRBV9,CASSGGADLEEQYF,TGTGCCAGCAGCGGGGGGGCTGATCTTGAAGAGCAGTACTTC
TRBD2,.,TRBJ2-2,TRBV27,CASSLLYSGGNTGELFF,TGTGCCAGCAGTTTATTGTATTCGGGGGGGAACACCGGGGAGCTGTTTTTT
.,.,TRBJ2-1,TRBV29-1,CSVPQGYNEQFF,TGCAGCGTTCCCCAGGGTTACAATGAGCAGTTCTTC
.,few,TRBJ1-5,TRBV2,CASSDRGGQPQHF,TGTGCCAGCAGTGATCGGGGAGGTCAGCCCCAGCATTTT
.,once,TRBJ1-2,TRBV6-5,CASSSSLRGAHGYTF,TGTGCCAGCAGTTCCTCGCTTCGGGGGGCACATGGCTACACCTTC
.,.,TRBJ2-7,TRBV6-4,CASSDPKGDYEQYF,TGTGCCAGCAGTGACCCGAAGGGGGACTACGAGCAGTACTTC
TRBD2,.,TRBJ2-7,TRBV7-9,CASSRAVGGRPGEQYF,TGTGCCAGCAGCCGCGCAGTGGGCGGGAGGCCCGGCGAGCAGTACTTC
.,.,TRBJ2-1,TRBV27,CASSQLAGQISPNEQFF,TGTGCCAGCAGTCAACTAGCCGGACAGATTAGCCCCAATGAGCAGTTCTTC
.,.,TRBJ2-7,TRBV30,CAWSVNSAYEQYF,TGTGCCTGGAGTGTAAACAGCGCCTACGAGCAGTACTTC
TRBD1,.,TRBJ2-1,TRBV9,CASSSSDRGLEAEQFF,TGTGCCAGCAGCTCCTCAGACAGGGGACTTGAGGCTGAGCAGTTCTTC
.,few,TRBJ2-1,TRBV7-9,CASSLREGISYNEQFF,TGTGCCAGCAGCTTACGAGAGGGGATTTCCTACAATGAGCAGTTCTTC
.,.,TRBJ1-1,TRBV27,CASNQGTEAFF,TGTGCCAGCAACCAGGGGACTGAAGCTTTCTTT
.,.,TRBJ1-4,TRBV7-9,CASSLGGGTNQGFTRGLFF,TGTGCCAGCAGCTTAGGTGGAGGAACGAATCAGGGTTTTACTCGTGGACTATTTTTT
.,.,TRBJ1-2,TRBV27,CASSPSGPAANYGYTF,TGTGCCAGCAGTCCCAGCGGTCCTGCAGCTAACTATGGCTACACCTTC